This T cell receptor beta chain was sequenced during a study of cytomegalovirus exposure and HLA in healthy donors. General study points: Associated with cytomegalovirus, according to the listing, were around 160 TCR beta chains. Presence/absence comparisons presumed near-even sequencing depth among donors.

Samples came from healthy bone marrow donors. To note about this clone: What it binds is not known.

PCR was performed using 60 Vbeta and 13 Jbeta primers. Authors' analysis steps: In a later analysis, of 80 million or so unique beta chains, roughly 10 million appeared in at least two donors. Clones were read by immunoSEQ multiplex PCR, and TCRdb kept only the in-frame ones, dropping some. The V and J calls and clone size come from that table; D and trimming were worked out from the DNA. The table has roughly 190,000 clones, around three quarters seen once; the top ten hold over 1.5%. Germline V lookup: CDR1 SNHLY, CDR2 FYNNEI. Trimming shortened V by 1 base and J by 5 bases, and 17 bases separated the two germline ends. The CDR3 loop spans 16 amino acids.

The sequence was collected from a woman aged 18 to 35 in good health and CMV-seronegative. Input material: PBMCs. The chain employs TRBV2 and TRBJ2-5; a weak D match, TRBD1 (6 bases). The CDR3 is CASSEGLAGESETQYF. CDR3 nucleotides: TGTGCCAGCAGTGAAGGGTTGGCAGGGGAATCGGAGACCCAGTACTTC.